Following are 22 T cell receptor beta chains from one sample sequenced in a study of blood T cell repertoires in COVID-19 (dated by TCRdb to 2018 to 2021). Libraries were built with the immunoSEQ multiplex PCR assay. TCRdb's version of the immuneACCESS table is confined to in-frame rearrangements and falls short of the full clone set. An unresolved V gene accounts for under half of the shortfall where checked; the remainder is of unknown origin. Here the sample has around 500,000 clones; approximately 91% occur a single time. The leading ten clones occupy 6.5% to 8.5% of the sample. Material: PBMCs or T cells enriched from blood (not recorded which). Source of these receptors: a woman in her sixties who had recovered from COVID-19.

This clone has just a few counts. CDR3 in amino acids: CASSSQVQETQYF. The CDR3 DNA reads TGTGCCAGCAGTAGTCAGGTACAAGAGACCCAGTACTTC. The chain links TRBV2 to TRBJ2-5; no firm D call. Germline V gene data show CDR1 as SNHLY and CDR2 as FYNNEI. Trimming left V 5 bases short and J 2 bases short, with 9 bases between. CDR3 length: 13 amino acids.

The chain combines TRBV12-3 or TRBV12-4 with TRBJ1-5; 7 bases fit TRBD1. The CDR3 has 13 amino acids. The junction had 3 bases not matched to a gene; V was cut back by 6 bases and J by 4 bases. The CDR3 protein is CASSRDRNQPQHF. The DNA of the CDR3 is TGTGCCAGCAGCCGGGACAGAAATCAGCCCCAGCATTTT.

This clone was picked up a small number of times. This chain joins TRBV24-1 and TRBJ2-2, with 7 bases aligning to TRBD1. The trim removed 2 bases at V and 3 bases at J, leaving 5 bases unmatched. The length of the CDR3 is 16 residues. Germline CDR1 reads KGHDR; CDR2 reads SFDVKD. CDR3 coding DNA: TGTGCCACCAGTGATTGGGACAGCGTAGACACCGGGGAGCTGTTTTTT. Translation: CATSDWDSVDTGELFF.

The V gene is TRBV6-1, the J gene TRBJ1-3; D call uncertain. Germline V lookup: CDR1 MNHNS, CDR2 SASEGT. The germline V and J ends were trimmed by 1 base and 2 bases, with 9 bases remaining between them. The CDR3 is 15 residues long. DNA of the CDR3: TGTGCCAGCAGTGAAGGAGGATTCGCTGGAAACACCATATATTTT. This gives the protein CASSEGGFAGNTIYF.

CDR3 protein: CAILVPGIRRTQYF. The CDR3 DNA reads TGTGCCATCCTAGTCCCAGGGATCCGAAGGACCCAGTACTTC. The gene calls are TRBV2 and TRBJ2-5; the D gene is possibly TRBD1 (5 bases). The CDR3 is 14 amino acids. In germline, CDR1 is SNHLY, CDR2 FYNNEI. Trimming left V 10 bases short and J 7 bases short, with 22 bases between.

Details on this clone: The sample carries other DNA sequences with the same CDR3. The rearrangement links TRBV28 to TRBJ2-3, with D possibly matching TRBD2 (6 bases). Germline lookup yields CDR1 MDHEN and CDR2 SYDVKM. The length of the CDR3 is 15 residues. The V gene lost 3 bases and the J gene lost 1 base, with 11 bases spanning the gap. CDR3 nucleotide sequence: TGTGCCAGCAGTTTGGGCGGGGTGGGCACAGATACGCAGTATTTT. This encodes CASSLGGVGTDTQYF.

The rearrangement joins TRBV7-9 to TRBJ2-7; the D gene is possibly TRBD2 (6 bases). The CDR3 has 15 residues. V was pared by 4 bases and J by 3 bases, with 16 bases between. The germline CDR1 and CDR2 sequences are SEHNR and FQNEAQ (reference sequence). CDR3 DNA sequence: TGTGCCAGCAGCTCCACCCCGGAGGGGAACTACGAGCAGTACTTC. Residues: CASSSTPEGNYEQYF.

The chain combines TRBV7-9 with TRBJ2-7; D might be TRBD1 (6 bases). CDR3 length equals 13 residues. Trimming removed 2 bases at V and 8 bases at J, with 13 bases between. Germline values: CDR1 SEHNR, CDR2 FQNEAQ (reference sequence). The CDR3 loop reads CASSLNSGEKQYF. The CDR3 DNA is TGTGCCAGCAGCTTAAACTCAGGGGAAAAGCAGTACTTC.

J is TRBJ2-7 and V is TRBV7-6, with 9 bases aligning to TRBD2. The ends lost 5 bases at V and 2 bases at J; junction bases unmatched: 10. The CDR3 has 16 residues. Germline V gene sequence: CDR1 SGHVS, CDR2 FNYEAQ. CDR3 protein: CASSPRSGGITYEQYF. As DNA, the CDR3 is TGTGCCAGCAGCCCCCGAAGCGGGGGGATCACCTACGAGCAGTACTTC.

V is TRBV28 and J is TRBJ1-4, with unresolved D. CDR1 is MDHEN and CDR2 is SYDVKM in the germline V gene. Between the trimmed V and J ends, which lost 5 bases and 0 bases, there was a span of 13 bases. The CDR3 extends over 16 amino acids. CDR3 sequence reads: CASSLAPRATNEKLFF. As DNA, the CDR3 is TGTGCCAGCAGTCTCGCCCCCCGGGCAACTAATGAAAAACTGTTTTTT.

Only a few counts were recorded for this clone. V and J are TRBV5-6 and TRBJ2-2; the match to TRBD1 covers 7 bases. CDR1 and CDR2 (germline): SGHDT, YYEEEE. V gave up 5 bases and J gave up 6 bases; unmatched junction bases: 10. CDR3 size: 15 residues. The CDR3 nucleotides are TGTGCCAGCAGAGACAGGGCACGTTTATCCGGGGAGCTGTTTTTT. Translating gives CASRDRARLSGELFF.

This chain connects TRBV5-6 to TRBJ1-4; TRBD1 aligns across 10 bases. Germline V CDR1 and CDR2: SGHDT, YYEEEE. V dropped 5 bases and J dropped 8; count of bases not matched to a gene: 6. This CDR3 has 14 residues. Written as DNA, the CDR3 is TGTGCCAGCAGTCGGGACAGGGGCCAGGAAAAACTGTTTTTT. Amino acid sequence: CASSRDRGQEKLFF.

This clone is a singleton in its sample. Other DNA sequences in the same sample also yield this CDR3. The chain is built from TRBV2 and TRBJ1-2; D is perhaps TRBD1 (6 bases). This CDR3 has 13 amino acids. CDR1 SNHLY and CDR2 FYNNEI come from the germline V gene. Between the trimmed V and J ends, which lost 4 bases and 8 bases, there was a span of 14 bases. CDR3 sequence: CASSVEGVGGYTF. CDR3 DNA sequence: TGTGCCAGCAGTGTCGAGGGGGTTGGGGGCTACACCTTC.

CDR3 coding DNA: TGTGCCACCAGTGAGTCCGGGACAGGGGGCGATGAGCAGTTCTTC. Its protein is CATSESGTGGDEQFF. The V gene is TRBV24-1, the J gene TRBJ2-1; 12 nucleotides line up with TRBD1. Looked up from germline, CDR1 is KGHDR and CDR2 is SFDVKD. V shed 4 bases and J 8 bases; nucleotides not matched to a gene: 5. The CDR3 is 15 residues long.

The V call is TRBV19, the J call TRBJ1-2, with unresolved D. Germline V CDR1 and CDR2: LNHDA, SQIVND (reference sequence). The length of the CDR3 is 13 residues. V lost 6 bases, J lost 2 bases, and 10 bases lay in between. The CDR3 DNA sequence: TGTGCCAGTAGACCTCCGGGAAACTATGGCTACACCTTC. Translated, it gives CASRPPGNYGYTF.

The chain recombines TRBV5-1 with TRBJ2-3; tentative D call: TRBD2 (5 bases). The CDR3 has 14 residues. The V end lost 0 bases, the J end lost 2 bases, and 7 bases lay between the germline ends. Germline V gives CDR1 SGHRS, CDR2 YFSETQ. This CDR3 reads CASSLAGYTDTQYF. The CDR3 nucleotides read TGCGCCAGCAGCTTGGCGGGGTACACAGATACGCAGTATTTT.

Regarding this clone: Other DNA sequences in this sample translate to the same CDR3. CDR3 protein: CASSSTANTGELFF. The CDR3 DNA reads as TGCGCCAGCAGCTCTACAGCGAACACCGGGGAGCTGTTTTTT. The V gene is TRBV5-1, the J gene TRBJ2-2, with D unclear. The CDR3 is made up of 14 amino acids. CDR1 SGHRS and CDR2 YFSETQ come from the germline V gene. The ends were cut back, 3 bases at V and 0 bases at J, with 6 bases in the middle.

The V gene is TRBV5-1, the J gene TRBJ1-5; D remains unclear. The CDR3 has 13 amino acids. V was cut by 2 bases and J by 8 bases, with 11 bases left in between. Germline-derived CDR1 and CDR2 are SGHRS and YFSETQ. The CDR3 nucleotides are TGCGCCAGCAGCTTTAATGCGGGCGAGCCCCAGCATTTT. Translated: CASSFNAGEPQHF. The full variable domain, rest sourced from reference TRBV5-1 and TRBJ1-5, is KAGVTQTPRYLIKTRGQQVTLSCSPISGHRSVSWYQQTPGQGLQFLFEYFSETQRNKGNFPGRFSGRQFSNSRSEMNVSTLELGDSALYLCASSFNAGEPQHFGDGTRLSIL.

The gene calls are TRBV9 and TRBJ2-1; 8 bases agree with TRBD2. Germline CDR1 is SGDLS and CDR2 is YYNGEE. The CDR3 extends over 18 amino acids. Trimming removed 4 bases from V and 5 bases from J; junction bases left unmatched: 17. CDR3 nucleotide sequence: TGTGCCAGCAGCTCCCGACTTCGAGGCGGGGGGACTCACAATGAGCAGTTCTTC. Amino acids: CASSSRLRGGGTHNEQFF.

This chain joins TRBV2 and TRBJ1-4, with 7 bases matching TRBD1. V shed 6 bases, J shed 5 bases, and the junction held 9 bases outside the gene matches. In germline, CDR1 is SNHLY, CDR2 FYNNEI. This CDR3 comprises 15 residues. Here the CDR3 DNA reads TGTGCCAGCAGGTTCCGGGACAGACGGAATGAAAAACTGTTTTTT. Protein: CASRFRDRRNEKLFF.

The V call is TRBV7-8, the J call TRBJ2-7; D is perhaps TRBD2 (5 bases). Germline lookup yields CDR1 SGHVS and CDR2 FQNEAQ. The CDR3 spans 12 residues. Trimming took off 5 bases at V and 1 base at J, with 6 bases between the two ends. The CDR3 nucleotides read TGTGCCAGCAGCCCGGGGTCCTACGAGCAGTACTTC. Translation: CASSPGSYEQYF.

The chain employs TRBV2 and TRBJ2-3; 8 positions match TRBD2. This CDR3 has 15 amino acids. Germline trimming cut 0 bases from V and 4 bases from J; bases unmatched to any gene: 3. Looked up from germline, CDR1 is SNHLY and CDR2 is FYNNEI. CDR3: CASSEAGLDADTQYF. The DNA for the CDR3 is TGTGCCAGCAGTGAAGCGGGACTAGACGCAGATACGCAGTATTTT. The variable domain in full, with the rest retrieved from reference TRBV2 and TRBJ2-3, is EPEVTQTPSHQVTQMGQEVILRCVPISNHLYFYWYRQILGQKVEFLVSFYNNEISEKSEIFDDQFSVERPDGSNFTLKIRSTKLEDSAMYFCASSEAGLDADTQYFGPGTRLTVL.